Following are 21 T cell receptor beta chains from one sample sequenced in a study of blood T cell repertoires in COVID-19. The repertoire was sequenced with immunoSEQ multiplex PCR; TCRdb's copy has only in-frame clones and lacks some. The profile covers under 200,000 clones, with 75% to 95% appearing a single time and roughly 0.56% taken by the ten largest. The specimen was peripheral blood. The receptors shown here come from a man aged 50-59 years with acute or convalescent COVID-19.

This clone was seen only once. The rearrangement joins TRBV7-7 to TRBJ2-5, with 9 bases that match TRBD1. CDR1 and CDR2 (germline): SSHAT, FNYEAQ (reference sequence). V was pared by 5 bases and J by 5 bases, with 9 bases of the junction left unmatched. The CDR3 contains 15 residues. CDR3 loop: CASSTPGTGRETQYF. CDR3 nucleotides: TGTGCCAGCAGCACACCCGGGACAGGGAGGGAGACCCAGTACTTC.

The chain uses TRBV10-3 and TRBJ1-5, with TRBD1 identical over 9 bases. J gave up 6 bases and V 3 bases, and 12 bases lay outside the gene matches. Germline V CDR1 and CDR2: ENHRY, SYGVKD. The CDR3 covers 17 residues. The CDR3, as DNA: TGTGCCATCAGTGACTACCCTGGGACAGGGATAGGTCAGCCCCAGCATTTT. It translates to CAISDYPGTGIGQPQHF.

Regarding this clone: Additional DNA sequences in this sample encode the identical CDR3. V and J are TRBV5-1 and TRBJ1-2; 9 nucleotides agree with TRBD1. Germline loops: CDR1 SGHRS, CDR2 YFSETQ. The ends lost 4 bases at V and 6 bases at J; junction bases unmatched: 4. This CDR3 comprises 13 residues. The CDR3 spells CASSPRTGDGYTF. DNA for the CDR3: TGCGCCAGCAGCCCTCGGACAGGGGATGGCTACACCTTC.

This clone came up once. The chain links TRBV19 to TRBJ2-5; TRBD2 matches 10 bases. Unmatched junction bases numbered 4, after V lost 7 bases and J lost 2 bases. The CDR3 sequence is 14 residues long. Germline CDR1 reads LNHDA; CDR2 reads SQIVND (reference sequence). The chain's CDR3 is CASNSGGTQETQYF. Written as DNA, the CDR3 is TGTGCCAGTAATAGCGGGGGGACTCAAGAGACCCAGTACTTC.

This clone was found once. This CDR3 is CASTPGTGGTNTEAFF. Written as DNA, the CDR3 is TGTGCCAGCACCCCGGGGACAGGGGGGACTAACACTGAAGCTTTCTTT. The V gene is TRBV3-1 (or the pseudogene TRBV3-2), the J gene TRBJ1-1, with 11 bases lining up with TRBD1. With V trimmed by 7 bases and J by 2 bases, 9 bases remained unmatched. The CDR3 is 16 residues long. Germline V gene lookup returns CDR1 LGHDT and CDR2 YNNKEL (reference sequence).

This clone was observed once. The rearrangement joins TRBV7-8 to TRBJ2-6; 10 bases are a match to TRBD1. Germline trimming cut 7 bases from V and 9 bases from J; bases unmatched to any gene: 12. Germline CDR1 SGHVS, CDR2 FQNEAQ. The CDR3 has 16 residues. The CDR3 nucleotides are TGTGCCAGCACCCGGGACAGGGGATTGGATTTCAACGTCCTGACTTTC. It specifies CASTRDRGLDFNVLTF.

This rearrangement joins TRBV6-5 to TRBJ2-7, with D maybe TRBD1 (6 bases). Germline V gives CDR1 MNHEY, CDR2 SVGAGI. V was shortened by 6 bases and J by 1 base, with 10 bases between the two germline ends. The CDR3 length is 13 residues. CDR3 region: CASRKQGSYEQYV. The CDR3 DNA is TGTGCCAGCAGAAAACAGGGATCCTACGAGCAGTACGTC.

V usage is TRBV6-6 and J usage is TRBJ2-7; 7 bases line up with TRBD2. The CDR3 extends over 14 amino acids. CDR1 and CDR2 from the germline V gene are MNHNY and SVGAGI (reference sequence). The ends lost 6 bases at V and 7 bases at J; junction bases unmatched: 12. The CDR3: CASRPLADLREQYF. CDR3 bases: TGTGCCAGCAGGCCCCTAGCGGACCTTAGGGAGCAGTACTTC.

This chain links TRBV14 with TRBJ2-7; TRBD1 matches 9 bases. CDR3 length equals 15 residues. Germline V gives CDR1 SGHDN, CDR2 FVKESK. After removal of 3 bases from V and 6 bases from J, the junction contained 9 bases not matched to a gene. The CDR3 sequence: CASSHNRGPLFEQYF. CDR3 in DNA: TGTGCCAGCAGCCATAACAGGGGGCCCCTGTTCGAGCAGTACTTC.

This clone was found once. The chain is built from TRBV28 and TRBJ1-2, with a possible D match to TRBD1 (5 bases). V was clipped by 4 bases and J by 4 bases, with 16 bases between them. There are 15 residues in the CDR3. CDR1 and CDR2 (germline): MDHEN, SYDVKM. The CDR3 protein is CASSSTEGPVYGYTF. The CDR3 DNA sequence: TGTGCCAGCAGTTCAACGGAGGGGCCGGTCTATGGCTACACCTTC.

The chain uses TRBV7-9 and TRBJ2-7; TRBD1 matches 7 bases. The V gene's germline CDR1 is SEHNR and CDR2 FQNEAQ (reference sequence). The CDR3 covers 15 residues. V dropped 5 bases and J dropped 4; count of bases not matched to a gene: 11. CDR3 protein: CASSPRTGQSYEQYF. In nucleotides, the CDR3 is TGTGCCAGCAGCCCCCGGACAGGACAGTCTTACGAGCAGTACTTC.

The CDR3 sequence: CASSQRVGGLDNEQFF. In DNA form, the CDR3 reads TGTGCCAGCAGCCAACGGGTCGGGGGACTAGACAATGAGCAGTTCTTC. The rearrangement links TRBV7-3 to TRBJ2-1, with 8 positions matching TRBD2. Per germline, CDR1 SGHTA and CDR2 FQGTGA. This CDR3 has 16 amino acids. The trim removed 5 bases at V and 5 bases at J, leaving 11 bases unmatched.

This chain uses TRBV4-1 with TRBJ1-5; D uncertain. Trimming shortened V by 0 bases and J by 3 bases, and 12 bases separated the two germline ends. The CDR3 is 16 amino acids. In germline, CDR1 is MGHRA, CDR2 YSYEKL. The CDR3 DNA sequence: TGCGCCAGCAGCCAAGAGGCTAGTAGCAACAATCAGCCCCAGCATTTT. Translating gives CASSQEASSNNQPQHF.

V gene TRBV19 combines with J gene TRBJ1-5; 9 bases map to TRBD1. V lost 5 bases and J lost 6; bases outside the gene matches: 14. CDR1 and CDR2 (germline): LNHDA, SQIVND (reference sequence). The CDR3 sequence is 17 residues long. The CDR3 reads CASSARPPGQGIQPQHF. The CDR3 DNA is TGTGCCAGTAGTGCCCGACCACCGGGACAGGGTATTCAGCCCCAGCATTTT.

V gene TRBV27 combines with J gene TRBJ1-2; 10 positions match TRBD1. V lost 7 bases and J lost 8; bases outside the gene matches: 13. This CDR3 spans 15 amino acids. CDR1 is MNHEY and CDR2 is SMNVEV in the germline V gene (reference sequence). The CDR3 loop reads CASTRGDRGISGYTF. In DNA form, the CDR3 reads TGTGCCAGCACCAGAGGGGACAGGGGAATTAGCGGCTACACCTTC.

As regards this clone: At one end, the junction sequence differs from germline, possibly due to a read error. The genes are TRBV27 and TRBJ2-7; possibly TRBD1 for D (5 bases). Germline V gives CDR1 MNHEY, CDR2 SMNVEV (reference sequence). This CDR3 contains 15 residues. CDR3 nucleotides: TGTGCCAGCAGTTTAAGGTTCTTAAGGGGCTACGGGCAGTACTTC. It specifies CASSLRFLRGYGQYF.

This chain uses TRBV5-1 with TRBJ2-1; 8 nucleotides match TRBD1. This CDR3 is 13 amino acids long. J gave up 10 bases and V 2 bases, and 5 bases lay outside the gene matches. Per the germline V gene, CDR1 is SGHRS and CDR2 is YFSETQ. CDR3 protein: CASSFRGLGEQFF. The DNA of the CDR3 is TGCGCCAGCAGCTTCAGGGGGCTGGGGGAGCAGTTCTTC. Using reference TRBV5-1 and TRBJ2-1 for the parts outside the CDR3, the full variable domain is KAGVTQTPRYLIKTRGQQVTLSCSPISGHRSVSWYQQTPGQGLQFLFEYFSETQRNKGNFPGRFSGRQFSNSRSEMNVSTLELGDSALYLCASSFRGLGEQFFGPGTRLTVL.

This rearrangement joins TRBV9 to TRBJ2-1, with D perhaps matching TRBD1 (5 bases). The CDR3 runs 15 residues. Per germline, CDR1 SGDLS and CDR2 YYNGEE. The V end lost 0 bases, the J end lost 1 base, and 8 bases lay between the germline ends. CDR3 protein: CASSVDAGSYNEQFF. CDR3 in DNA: TGTGCCAGCAGCGTAGATGCAGGGTCCTACAATGAGCAGTTCTTC.

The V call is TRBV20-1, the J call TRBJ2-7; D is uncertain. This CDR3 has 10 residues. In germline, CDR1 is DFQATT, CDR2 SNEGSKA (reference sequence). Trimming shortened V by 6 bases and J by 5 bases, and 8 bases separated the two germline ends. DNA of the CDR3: TGCAGTGCGTCTGTCGACGAGCAGTACTTC. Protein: CSASVDEQYF.

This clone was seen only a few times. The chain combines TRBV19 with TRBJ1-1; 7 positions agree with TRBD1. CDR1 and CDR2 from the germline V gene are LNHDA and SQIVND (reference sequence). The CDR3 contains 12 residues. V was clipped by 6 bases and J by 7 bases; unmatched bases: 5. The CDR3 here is CASRPRDSEAFF. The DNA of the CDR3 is TGTGCCAGTAGGCCCCGGGACAGTGAAGCTTTCTTT.

Here the CDR3 DNA reads TGTGCCACCAGTGATGGCTCAGACTTCAATCAGCCCCAGCATTTT. Its translation is CATSDGSDFNQPQHF. The chain has TRBV24-1 and TRBJ1-5; D uncertain. The CDR3 length is 15 residues. Germline CDR1 is KGHDR and CDR2 is SFDVKD. The V end lost 3 bases, the J end lost 3 bases, and 11 bases lay between the germline ends.